The clone carrying this TCR beta chain was recorded only once. The data are from a study of blood T cell repertoires in COVID-19. Repertoires were generated with immunoSEQ multiplex PCR, while TCRdb's copy carries only in-frame clones and drops some. The sample carries 400,000 to 500,000 clones, around 89% recorded once. Trimming shortened V by 2 bases and J by 2 bases, and 13 bases separated the two germline ends. Looked up from germline, CDR1 is SNHLY and CDR2 is FYNNEI. The CDR3 contains 16 residues. This TCR was sampled from a middle-aged woman who had recovered from COVID-19. The rearrangement joins TRBV2 to TRBJ1-3; a weak D match, TRBD1 (5 bases). The sequencing sample was made of PBMCs or T cells enriched from blood (not recorded which). The CDR3 loop is CASSEIPGRTGNTIYF. The CDR3 DNA reads TGTGCCAGCAGTGAAATCCCAGGGAGGACTGGAAACACCATATATTTT.